This T cell receptor beta chain stems from a study of blood T cell repertoires in COVID-19. The overall study: COVID-19 samples, acute and convalescent, were from the United States, Italy and Spain. PBMCs, B-cell-depleted T cells, or T cells were the source of the cDNA or gDNA that made up the material.

TCRdb's table, derived via immunoSEQ multiplex PCR, lists solely in-frame clones and lacks some. Of around 99,000 clones listed, about 90% are singletons. The CDR3 has 11 residues. V lost 3 bases and J lost 14, with 11 bases in between. CDR1 LNHDA and CDR2 SQIVND come from the germline V gene (reference sequence). This TCR was recovered from a man aged 40-49 years with active or convalescent COVID-19. The sequencing sample was made of peripheral blood. The chain couples TRBV19 to TRBJ1-5; D may be TRBD1 (5 bases). The CDR3 region has the DNA TGTGCCAGTAGTATGGGGCAGGTCGAGCATTTT. Translated: CASSMGQVEHF.